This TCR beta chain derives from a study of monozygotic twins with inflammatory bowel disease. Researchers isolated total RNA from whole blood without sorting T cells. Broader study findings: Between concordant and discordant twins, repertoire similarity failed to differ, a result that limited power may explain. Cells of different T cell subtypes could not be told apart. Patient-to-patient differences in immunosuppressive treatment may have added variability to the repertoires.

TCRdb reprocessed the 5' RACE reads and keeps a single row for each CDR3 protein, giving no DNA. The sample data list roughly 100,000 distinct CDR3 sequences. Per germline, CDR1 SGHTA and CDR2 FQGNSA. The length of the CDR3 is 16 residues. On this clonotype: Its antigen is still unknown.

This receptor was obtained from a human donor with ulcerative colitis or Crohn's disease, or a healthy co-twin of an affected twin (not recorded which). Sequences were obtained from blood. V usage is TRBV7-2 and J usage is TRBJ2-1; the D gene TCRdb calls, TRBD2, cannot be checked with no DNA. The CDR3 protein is CASSSRETSSYNEQFF.